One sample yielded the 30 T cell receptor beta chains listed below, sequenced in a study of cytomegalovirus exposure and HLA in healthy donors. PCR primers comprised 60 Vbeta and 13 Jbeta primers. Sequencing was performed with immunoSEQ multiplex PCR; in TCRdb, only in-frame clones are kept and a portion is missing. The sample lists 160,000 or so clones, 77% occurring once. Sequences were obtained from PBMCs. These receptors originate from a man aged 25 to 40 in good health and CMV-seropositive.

The CDR3 sequence: CASSLRPSARGSYNEQFF. As DNA, the CDR3 is TGTGCCAGCAGCTTAAGGCCCTCCGCCAGGGGTTCCTACAATGAGCAGTTCTTC. The rearrangement uses TRBV7-6 and TRBJ2-1; D might be TRBD1 (6 bases). This CDR3 is built from 18 residues. Trimming removed 2 bases from V and 1 base from J, with 18 bases in between. CDR1 is SGHVS and CDR2 is FNYEAQ in the germline V gene.

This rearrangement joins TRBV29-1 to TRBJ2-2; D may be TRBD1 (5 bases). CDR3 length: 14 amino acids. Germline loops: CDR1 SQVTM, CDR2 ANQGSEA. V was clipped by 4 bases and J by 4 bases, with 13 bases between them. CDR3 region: CSVGRPGLTGELFF. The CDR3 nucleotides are TGCAGCGTTGGTCGGCCAGGGCTCACCGGGGAGCTGTTTTTT.

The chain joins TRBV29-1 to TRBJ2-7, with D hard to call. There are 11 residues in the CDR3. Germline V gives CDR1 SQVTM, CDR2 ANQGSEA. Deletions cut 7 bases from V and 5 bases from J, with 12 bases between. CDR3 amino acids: CSGAGDNEQYF. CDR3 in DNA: TGCAGCGGGGCAGGTGATAACGAGCAGTACTTC.

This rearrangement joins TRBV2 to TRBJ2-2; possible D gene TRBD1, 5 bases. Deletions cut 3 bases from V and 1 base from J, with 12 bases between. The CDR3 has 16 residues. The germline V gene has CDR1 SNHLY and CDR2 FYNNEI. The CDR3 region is CASSEQGAVNTGELFF. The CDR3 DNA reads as TGTGCCAGCAGTGAGCAAGGGGCGGTGAACACCGGGGAGCTGTTTTTT. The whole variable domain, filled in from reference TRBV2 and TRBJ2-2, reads EPEVTQTPSHQVTQMGQEVILRCVPISNHLYFYWYRQILGQKVEFLVSFYNNEISEKSEIFDDQFSVERPDGSNFTLKIRSTKLEDSAMYFCASSEQGAVNTGELFFGEGSRLTVL.

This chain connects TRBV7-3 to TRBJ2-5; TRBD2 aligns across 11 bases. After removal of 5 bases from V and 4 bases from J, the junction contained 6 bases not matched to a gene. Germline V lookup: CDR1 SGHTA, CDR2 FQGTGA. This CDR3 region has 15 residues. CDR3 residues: CASSPVGTSGETQYF. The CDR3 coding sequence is TGTGCCAGCAGCCCTGTCGGGACTAGCGGAGAGACCCAGTACTTC.

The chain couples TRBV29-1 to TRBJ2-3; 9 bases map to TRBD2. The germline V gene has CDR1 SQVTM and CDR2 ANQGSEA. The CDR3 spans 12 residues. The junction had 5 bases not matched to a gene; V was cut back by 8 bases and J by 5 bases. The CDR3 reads CSSSGGIDTQYF. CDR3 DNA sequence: TGCAGCTCCAGCGGGGGGATAGATACGCAGTATTTT.

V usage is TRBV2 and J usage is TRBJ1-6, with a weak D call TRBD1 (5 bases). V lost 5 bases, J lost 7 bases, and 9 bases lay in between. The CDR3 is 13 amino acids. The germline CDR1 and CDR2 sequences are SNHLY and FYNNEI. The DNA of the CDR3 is TGTGCCAGCAGTCCCGGGGGGAATTCACCCCTCCACTTT. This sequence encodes CASSPGGNSPLHF.

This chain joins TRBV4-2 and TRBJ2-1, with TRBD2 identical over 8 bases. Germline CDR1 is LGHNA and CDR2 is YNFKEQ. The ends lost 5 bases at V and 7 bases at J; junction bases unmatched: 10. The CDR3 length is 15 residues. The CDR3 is CASSLPRGTRNEQFF. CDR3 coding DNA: TGTGCCAGCAGCTTACCACGGGGGACTAGAAATGAGCAGTTCTTC.

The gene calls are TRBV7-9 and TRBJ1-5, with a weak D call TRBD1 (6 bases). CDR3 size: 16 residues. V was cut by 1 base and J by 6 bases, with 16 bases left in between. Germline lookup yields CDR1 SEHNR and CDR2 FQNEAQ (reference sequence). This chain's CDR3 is CASSLGGRGPFQPQHF. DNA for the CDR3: TGTGCCAGCAGCTTAGGAGGCAGGGGCCCTTTTCAGCCCCAGCATTTT.

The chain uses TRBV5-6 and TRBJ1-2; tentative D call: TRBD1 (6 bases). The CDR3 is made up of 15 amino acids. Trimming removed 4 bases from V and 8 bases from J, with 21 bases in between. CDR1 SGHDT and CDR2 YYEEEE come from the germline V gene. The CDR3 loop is CASSPRGHKLGGYTF. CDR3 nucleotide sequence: TGTGCCAGCAGCCCTCGGGGACACAAACTGGGCGGCTACACCTTC.

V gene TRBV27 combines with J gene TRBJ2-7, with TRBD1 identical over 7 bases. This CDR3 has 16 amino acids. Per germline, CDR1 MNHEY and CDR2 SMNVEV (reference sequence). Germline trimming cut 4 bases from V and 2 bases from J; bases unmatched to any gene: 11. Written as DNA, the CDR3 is TGTGCCAGCAGTTCACGACAGGGTTCCGGCGCCTACGAGCAGTACTTC. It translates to CASSSRQGSGAYEQYF.

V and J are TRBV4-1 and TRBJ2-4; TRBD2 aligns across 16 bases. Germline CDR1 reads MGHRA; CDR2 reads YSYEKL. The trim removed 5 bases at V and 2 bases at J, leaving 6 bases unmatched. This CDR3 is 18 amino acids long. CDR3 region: CASSRGLAGGLTKNIQYF. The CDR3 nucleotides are TGCGCCAGCAGCAGGGGACTAGCGGGGGGGCTTACCAAAAACATTCAGTACTTC.

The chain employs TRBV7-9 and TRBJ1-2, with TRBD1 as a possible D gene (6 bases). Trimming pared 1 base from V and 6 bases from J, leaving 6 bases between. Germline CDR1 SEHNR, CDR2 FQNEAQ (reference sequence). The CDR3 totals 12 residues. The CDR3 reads CASSLGTDGYTF. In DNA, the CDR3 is TGTGCCAGCAGCTTAGGGACAGATGGCTACACCTTC.

The CDR3 nucleotides read TGTGCCAGCAGTAACGACAGGGCGGGTAATGAAAAACTGTTTTTT. It codes for CASSNDRAGNEKLFF. The genes are TRBV6-1 and TRBJ1-4; 7 nucleotides agree with TRBD1. After removal of 5 bases from V and 4 bases from J, the junction contained 7 bases not matched to a gene. The CDR3 loop spans 15 amino acids. Germline CDR1 and CDR2: MNHNS and SASEGT.

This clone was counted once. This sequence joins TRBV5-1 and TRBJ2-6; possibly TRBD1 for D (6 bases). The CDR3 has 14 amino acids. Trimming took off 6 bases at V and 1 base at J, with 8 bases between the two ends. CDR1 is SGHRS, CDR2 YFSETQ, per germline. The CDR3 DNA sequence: TGCGCCAGCACTACAGGGTCTGGGGCCAACGTCCTGACTTTC. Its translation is CASTTGSGANVLTF.

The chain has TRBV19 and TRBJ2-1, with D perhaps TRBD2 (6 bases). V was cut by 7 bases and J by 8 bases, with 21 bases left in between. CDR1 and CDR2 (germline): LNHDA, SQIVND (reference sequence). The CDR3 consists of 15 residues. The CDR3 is CASTTGGLGSYEQFF. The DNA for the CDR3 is TGTGCCAGTACCACTGGTGGCCTCGGGAGCTATGAGCAGTTCTTC.

CDR3 in amino acids: CATSSGTDKKLFF. The CDR3 DNA reads TGTGCCACCAGCAGCGGGACAGATAAAAAACTGTTTTTT. The chain uses TRBV15 and TRBJ1-4, with 7 bases that match TRBD1. The CDR3 has 13 amino acids. The J segment lost 9 bases and the V segment lost 3 bases, leaving 4 bases of the junction unmatched. CDR1 is LNHNV and CDR2 is YYDKDF in the germline V gene (reference sequence). The variable domain in full, with the rest retrieved from reference TRBV15 and TRBJ1-4, is DAMVIQNPRYQVTQFGKPVTLSCSQTLNHNVMYWYQQKSSQAPKLLFHYYDKDFNNEADTPDNFQSRRPNTSFCFLDIRSPGLGDTAMYLCATSSGTDKKLFFGSGTQLSVL.

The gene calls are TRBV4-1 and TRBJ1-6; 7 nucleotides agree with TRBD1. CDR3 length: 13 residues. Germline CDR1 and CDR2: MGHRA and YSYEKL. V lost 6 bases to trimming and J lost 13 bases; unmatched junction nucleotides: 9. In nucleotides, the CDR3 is TGCGCCAGCAGAGCCCAGGGGGGTATCCCCCTCCACTTT. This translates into CASRAQGGIPLHF.

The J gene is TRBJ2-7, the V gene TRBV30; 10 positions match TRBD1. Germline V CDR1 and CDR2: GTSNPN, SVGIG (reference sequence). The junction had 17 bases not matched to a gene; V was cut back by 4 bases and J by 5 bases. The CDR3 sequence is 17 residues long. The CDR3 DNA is TGTGCCTGGACCGGGGACAGGGGATCCACTTTTATCCACGAGCAGTACTTC. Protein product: CAWTGDRGSTFIHEQYF.

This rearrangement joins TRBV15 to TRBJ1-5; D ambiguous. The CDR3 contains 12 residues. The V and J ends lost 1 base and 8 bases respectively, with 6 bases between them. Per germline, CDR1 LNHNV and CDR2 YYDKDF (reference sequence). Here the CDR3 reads CATSRVREPQHF. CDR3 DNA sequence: TGTGCCACCAGCAGAGTTCGAGAGCCCCAGCATTTT. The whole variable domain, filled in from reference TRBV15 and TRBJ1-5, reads DAMVIQNPRYQVTQFGKPVTLSCSQTLNHNVMYWYQQKSSQAPKLLFHYYDKDFNNEADTPDNFQSRRPNTSFCFLDIRSPGLGDTAMYLCATSRVREPQHFGDGTRLSIL.

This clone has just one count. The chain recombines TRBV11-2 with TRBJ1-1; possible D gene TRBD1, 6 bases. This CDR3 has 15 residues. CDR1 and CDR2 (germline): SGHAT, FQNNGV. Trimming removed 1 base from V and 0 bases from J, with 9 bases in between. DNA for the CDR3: TGTGCCAGCAGCTTAGCTGCAGGGGTGAACACTGAAGCTTTCTTT. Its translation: CASSLAAGVNTEAFF.

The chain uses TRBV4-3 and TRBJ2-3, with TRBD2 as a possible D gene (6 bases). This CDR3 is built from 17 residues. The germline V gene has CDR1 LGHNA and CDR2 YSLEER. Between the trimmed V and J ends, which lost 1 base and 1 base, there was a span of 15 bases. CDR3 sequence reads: CASSQGWGGPGTDTQYF. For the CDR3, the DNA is TGCGCCAGCAGCCAAGGGTGGGGAGGACCCGGCACAGATACGCAGTATTTT.

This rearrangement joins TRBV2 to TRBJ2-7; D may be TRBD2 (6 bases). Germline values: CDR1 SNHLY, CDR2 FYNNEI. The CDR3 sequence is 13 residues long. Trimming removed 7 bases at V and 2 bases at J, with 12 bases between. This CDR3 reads CASIQAGPYEQYF. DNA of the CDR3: TGTGCCAGCATCCAAGCGGGTCCCTACGAGCAGTACTTC.

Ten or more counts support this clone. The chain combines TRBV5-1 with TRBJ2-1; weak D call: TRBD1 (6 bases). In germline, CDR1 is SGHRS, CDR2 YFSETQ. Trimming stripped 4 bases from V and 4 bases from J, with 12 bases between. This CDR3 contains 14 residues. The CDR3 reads CASSMTGDYNEQFF. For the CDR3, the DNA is TGCGCCAGCAGCATGACAGGAGATTACAATGAGCAGTTCTTC.

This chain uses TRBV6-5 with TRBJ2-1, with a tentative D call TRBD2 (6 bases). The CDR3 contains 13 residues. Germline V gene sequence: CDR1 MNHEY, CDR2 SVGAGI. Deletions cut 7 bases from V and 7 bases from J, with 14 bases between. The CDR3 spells CASTTWRENEQFF. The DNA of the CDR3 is TGTGCCAGCACCACCTGGAGGGAAAATGAGCAGTTCTTC.

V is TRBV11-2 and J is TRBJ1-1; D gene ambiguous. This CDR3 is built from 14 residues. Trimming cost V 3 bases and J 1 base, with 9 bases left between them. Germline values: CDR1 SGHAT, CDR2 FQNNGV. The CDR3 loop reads CASSFYPGNTEAFF. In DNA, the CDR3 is TGTGCCAGCAGCTTCTATCCGGGGAACACTGAAGCTTTCTTT.

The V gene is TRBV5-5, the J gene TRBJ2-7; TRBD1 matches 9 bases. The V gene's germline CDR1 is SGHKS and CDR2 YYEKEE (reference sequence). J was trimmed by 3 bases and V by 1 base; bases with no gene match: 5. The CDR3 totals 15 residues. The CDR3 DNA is TGTGCCAGCAGCTTGACTAGGACAGGGGTCTACGAGCAGTACTTC. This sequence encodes CASSLTRTGVYEQYF. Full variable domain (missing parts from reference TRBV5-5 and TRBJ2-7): DAGVTQSPTHLIKTRGQQVTLRCSPISGHKSVSWYQQVLGQGPQFIFQYYEKEERGRGNFPDRFSARQFPNYSSELNVNALLLGDSALYLCASSLTRTGVYEQYFGPGTRLTVT.

The CDR3 bases are TGTGCCAGCAGTTCGGGAAGCACAGATACGCAGTATTTT. Translating gives CASSSGSTDTQYF. This chain links TRBV5-4 with TRBJ2-3, with D possibly TRBD2 on 5 matching bases. Germline V gives CDR1 SGHNT, CDR2 YYREEE (reference sequence). The V end lost 5 bases, the J end lost 0 bases, and 7 bases lay between the germline ends. This CDR3 has 13 residues.

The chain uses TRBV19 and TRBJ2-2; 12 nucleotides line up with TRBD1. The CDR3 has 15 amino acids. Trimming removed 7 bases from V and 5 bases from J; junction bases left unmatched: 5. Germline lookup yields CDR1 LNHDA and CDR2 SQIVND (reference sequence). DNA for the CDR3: TGTGCCAGTAAAGGGACAGGGGGCAATACCGGGGAGCTGTTTTTT. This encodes CASKGTGGNTGELFF.

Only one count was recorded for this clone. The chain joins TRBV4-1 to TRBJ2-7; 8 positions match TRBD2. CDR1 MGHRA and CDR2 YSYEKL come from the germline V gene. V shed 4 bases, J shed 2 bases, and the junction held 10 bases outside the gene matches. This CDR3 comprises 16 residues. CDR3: CASSPRYSGAPYEQYF. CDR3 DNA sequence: TGCGCCAGCAGCCCACGCTATAGCGGGGCCCCCTACGAGCAGTACTTC.